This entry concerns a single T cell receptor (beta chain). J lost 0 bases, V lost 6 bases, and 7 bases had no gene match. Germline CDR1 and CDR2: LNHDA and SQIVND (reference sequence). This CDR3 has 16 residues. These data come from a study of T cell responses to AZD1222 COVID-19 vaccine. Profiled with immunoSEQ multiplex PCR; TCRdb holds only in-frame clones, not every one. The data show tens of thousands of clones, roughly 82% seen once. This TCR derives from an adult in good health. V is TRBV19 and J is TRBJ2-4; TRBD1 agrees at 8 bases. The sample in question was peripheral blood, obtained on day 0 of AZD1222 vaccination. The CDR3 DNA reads TGTGCCAGTAGGAGACAGGGGAACACAGCCAAAAACATTCAGTACTTC. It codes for CASRRQGNTAKNIQYF.